The TCR beta chain described here comes from a study of cytomegalovirus exposure and HLA in healthy donors. Germline lookup yields CDR1 SGHRS and CDR2 YFSETQ. Germline trimming cut 3 bases from V and 5 bases from J; bases unmatched to any gene: 5. CDR3 length equals 14 residues. Donors in the study were healthy people who gave bone marrow. The PCR had 60 Vbeta and 13 Jbeta primers. The data were produced by immunoSEQ multiplex PCR, yet TCRdb's version contains in-frame clones alone and is incomplete. The sample holds some 95,000 clones, about four fifths seen once. Sequenced sample: PBMCs. This rearrangement joins TRBV5-1 to TRBJ2-5, with 9 bases identical to TRBD2. The source is a woman between 35 and 50 years old in good health and CMV-seronegative. For the CDR3, the DNA is TGCGCCAGCAGCTCCCAAAGCGGGGGGGAGACCCAGTACTTC. Protein: CASSSQSGGETQYF.